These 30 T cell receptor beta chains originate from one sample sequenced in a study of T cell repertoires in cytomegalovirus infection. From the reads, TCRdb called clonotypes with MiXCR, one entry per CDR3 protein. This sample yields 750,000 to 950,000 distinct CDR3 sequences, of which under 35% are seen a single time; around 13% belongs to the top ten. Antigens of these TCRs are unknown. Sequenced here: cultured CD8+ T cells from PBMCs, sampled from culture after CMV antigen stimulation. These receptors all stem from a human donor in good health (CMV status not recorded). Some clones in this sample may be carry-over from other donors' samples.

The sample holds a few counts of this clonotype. The CDR3 here is CATSRTSRDGYTF. The DNA for the CDR3 is TGTGCCACCAGTAGGACTTCCAGGGATGGCTACACCTTC. The chain combines TRBV24-1 with TRBJ1-2, with D perhaps matching TRBD1 (5 bases). V lost 6 bases, J lost 6 bases, and 13 bases lay in between. The CDR3 is 13 residues long. The V gene's germline CDR1 is KGHDR and CDR2 SFDVKD.

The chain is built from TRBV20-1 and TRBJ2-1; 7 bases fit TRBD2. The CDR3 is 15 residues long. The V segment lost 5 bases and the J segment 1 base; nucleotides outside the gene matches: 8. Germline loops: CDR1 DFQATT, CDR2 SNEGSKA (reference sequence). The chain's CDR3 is CSAYLTSHSYNEQFF. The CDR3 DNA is TGCAGTGCTTATCTGACTAGCCATTCCTACAATGAGCAGTTCTTC.

CDR3 coding DNA: TGTGCCAGCAGCTATCCGGCAGGGTATACCTACGAGCAGTACTTC. Translated, it gives CASSYPAGYTYEQYF. This chain uses TRBV3-1 with TRBJ2-7; weak D call: TRBD1 (5 bases). CDR3 size: 15 residues. Germline CDR1 is LGHDT and CDR2 is YNNKEL (reference sequence). Deletions cut 5 bases from V and 2 bases from J, with 16 bases between.

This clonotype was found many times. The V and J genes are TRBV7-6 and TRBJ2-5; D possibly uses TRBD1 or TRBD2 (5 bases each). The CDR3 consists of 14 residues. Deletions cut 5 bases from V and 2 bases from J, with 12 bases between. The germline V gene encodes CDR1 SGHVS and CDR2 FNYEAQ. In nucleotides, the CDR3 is TGTGCCAGCAGCCTCGCGTGGGGGCAAGAGACCCAGTACTTC. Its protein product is CASSLAWGQETQYF.

The CDR3 nucleotides read TGCAGCGTTGATCTGGGGGATAATTCACCCCTCCACTTT. It encodes CSVDLGDNSPLHF. The chain couples TRBV29-1 to TRBJ1-6; a weak D match, TRBD1 (5 bases). V was trimmed by 3 bases and J by 5 bases, leaving 8 bases between them. The CDR3 is made up of 13 amino acids. CDR1 SQVTM and CDR2 ANQGSEA come from the germline V gene.

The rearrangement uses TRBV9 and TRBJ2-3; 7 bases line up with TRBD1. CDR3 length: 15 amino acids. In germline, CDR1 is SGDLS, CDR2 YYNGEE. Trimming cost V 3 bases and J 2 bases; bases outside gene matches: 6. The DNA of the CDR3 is TGTGCCAGCAGCGCCGGGACAGCCTACACAGATACGCAGTATTTT. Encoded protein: CASSAGTAYTDTQYF.

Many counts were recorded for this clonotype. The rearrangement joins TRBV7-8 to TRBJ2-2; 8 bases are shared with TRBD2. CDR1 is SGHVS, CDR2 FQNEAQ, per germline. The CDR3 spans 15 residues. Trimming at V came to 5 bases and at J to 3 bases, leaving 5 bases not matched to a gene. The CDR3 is CASSRGGQYTGELFF. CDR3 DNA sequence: TGTGCCAGCAGCCGGGGGGGGCAGTACACCGGGGAGCTGTTTTTT. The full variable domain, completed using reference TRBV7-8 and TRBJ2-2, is GAGVSQSPRYKVAKRGQDVALRCDPISGHVSLFWYQQALGQGPEFLTYFQNEAQLDKSGLPSDRFFAERPEGSVSTLKIQRTQQEDSAVYLCASSRGGQYTGELFFGEGSRLTVL.

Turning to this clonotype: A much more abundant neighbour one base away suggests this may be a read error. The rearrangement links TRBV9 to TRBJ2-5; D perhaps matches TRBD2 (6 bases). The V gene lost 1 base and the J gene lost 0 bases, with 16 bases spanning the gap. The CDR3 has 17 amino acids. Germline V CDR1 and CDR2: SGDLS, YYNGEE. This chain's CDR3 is CASSVKNGGPNQETQYF. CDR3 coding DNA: TGTGCCAGCAGCGTAAAAAACGGGGGACCCAACCAAGAGACCCAGTACTTC.

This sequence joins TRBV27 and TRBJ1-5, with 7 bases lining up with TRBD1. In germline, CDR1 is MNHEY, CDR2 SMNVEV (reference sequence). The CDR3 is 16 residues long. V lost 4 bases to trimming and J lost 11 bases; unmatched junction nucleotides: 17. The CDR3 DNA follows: TGTGCCAGCAGTTCCCTCGTAAAGGGGGCCGAAGAGGCCCAGCATTTT. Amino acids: CASSSLVKGAEEAQHF.

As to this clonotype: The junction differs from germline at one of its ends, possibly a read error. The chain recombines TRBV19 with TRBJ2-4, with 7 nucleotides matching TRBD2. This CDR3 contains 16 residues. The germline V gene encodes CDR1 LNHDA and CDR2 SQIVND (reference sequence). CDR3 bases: TGTGCCAGTAGGGTCGGCCAGCGGGGTCTCAAAGACATTCAGTACTTC. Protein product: CASRVGQRGLKDIQYF. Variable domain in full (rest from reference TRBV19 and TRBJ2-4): DGGITQSPKYLFRKEGQNVTLSCEQNLNHDAMYWYRQDPGQGLRLIYYSQIVNDFQKGDIAEGYSVSREKKESFPLTVTSAQKNPTAFYLCASRVGQRGLKDIQYFGAGTRLSVL.

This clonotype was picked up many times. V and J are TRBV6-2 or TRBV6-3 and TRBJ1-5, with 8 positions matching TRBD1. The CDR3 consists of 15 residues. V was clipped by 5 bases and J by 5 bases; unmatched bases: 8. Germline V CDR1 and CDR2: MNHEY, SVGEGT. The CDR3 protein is CASSPGQGVYQPQHF. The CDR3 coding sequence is TGTGCCAGCAGTCCTGGACAGGGCGTATATCAGCCCCAGCATTTT.

As DNA, the CDR3 is TGTGCCAGTAGTACAGCAGTAGGGGCGCGGAATCAGCCCCAGCATTTT. Amino acids: CASSTAVGARNQPQHF. The V and J genes are TRBV19 and TRBJ1-5, with a possible D match to TRBD1 (5 bases). Trimming took off 4 bases at V and 4 bases at J, with 17 bases between the two ends. CDR1 is LNHDA and CDR2 is SQIVND in the germline V gene (reference sequence). The length of the CDR3 is 16 residues.

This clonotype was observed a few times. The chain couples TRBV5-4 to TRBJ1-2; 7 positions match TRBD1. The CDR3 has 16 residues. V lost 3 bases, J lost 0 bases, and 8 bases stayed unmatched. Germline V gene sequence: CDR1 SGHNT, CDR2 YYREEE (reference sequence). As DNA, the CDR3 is TGTGCCAGCAGCTCGCCGGACAGGCAAGCTAACTATGGCTACACCTTC. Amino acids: CASSSPDRQANYGYTF.

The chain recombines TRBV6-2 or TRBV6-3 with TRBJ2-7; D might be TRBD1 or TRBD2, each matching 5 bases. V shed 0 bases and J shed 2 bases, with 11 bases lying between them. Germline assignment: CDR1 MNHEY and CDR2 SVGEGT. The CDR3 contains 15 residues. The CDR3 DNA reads TGTGCCAGCAGTTACTCAGGGACGCCAACCTACGAGCAGTACGTC. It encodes CASSYSGTPTYEQYV.

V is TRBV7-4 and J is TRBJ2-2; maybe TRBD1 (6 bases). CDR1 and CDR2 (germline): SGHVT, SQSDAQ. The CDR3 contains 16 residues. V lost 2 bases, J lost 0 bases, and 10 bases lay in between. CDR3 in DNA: TGTGCCAGCAGCTTACCGGGACAAGCGAACACCGGGGAGCTGTTTTTT. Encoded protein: CASSLPGQANTGELFF.

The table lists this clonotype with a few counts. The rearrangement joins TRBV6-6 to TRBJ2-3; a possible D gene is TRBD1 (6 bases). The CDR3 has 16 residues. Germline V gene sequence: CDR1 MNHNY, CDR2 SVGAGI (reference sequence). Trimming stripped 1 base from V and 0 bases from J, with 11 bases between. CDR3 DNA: TGTGCCAGCAGTTACTTGGACAGTCCAAGCACAGATACGCAGTATTTT. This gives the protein CASSYLDSPSTDTQYF.

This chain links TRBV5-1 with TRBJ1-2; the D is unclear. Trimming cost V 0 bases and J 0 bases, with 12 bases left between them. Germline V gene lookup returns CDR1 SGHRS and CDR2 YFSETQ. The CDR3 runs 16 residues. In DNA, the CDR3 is TGCGCCAGCAGCTTGGAACCGGAAGGAGCTAACTATGGCTACACCTTC. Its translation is CASSLEPEGANYGYTF.

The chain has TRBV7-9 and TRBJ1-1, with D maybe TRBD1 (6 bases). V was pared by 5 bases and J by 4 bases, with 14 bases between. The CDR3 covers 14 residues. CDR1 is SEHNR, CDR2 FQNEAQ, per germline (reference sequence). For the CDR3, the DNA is TGTGCCAGCAGCAACAGGGAGAGGGGCACTGAAGCTTTCTTT. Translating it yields CASSNRERGTEAFF.

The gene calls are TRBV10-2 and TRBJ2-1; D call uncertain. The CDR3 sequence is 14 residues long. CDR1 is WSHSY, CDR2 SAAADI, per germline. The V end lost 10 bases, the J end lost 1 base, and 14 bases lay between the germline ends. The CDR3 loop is CATSSGDSYNEQFF. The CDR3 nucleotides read TGCGCCACCTCCTCGGGCGATTCCTACAATGAGCAGTTCTTC.

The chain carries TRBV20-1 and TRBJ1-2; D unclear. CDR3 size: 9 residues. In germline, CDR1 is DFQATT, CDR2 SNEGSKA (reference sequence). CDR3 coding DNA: TGCAGCCCCACCAATGGCTACACCTTC. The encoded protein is CSPTNGYTF.

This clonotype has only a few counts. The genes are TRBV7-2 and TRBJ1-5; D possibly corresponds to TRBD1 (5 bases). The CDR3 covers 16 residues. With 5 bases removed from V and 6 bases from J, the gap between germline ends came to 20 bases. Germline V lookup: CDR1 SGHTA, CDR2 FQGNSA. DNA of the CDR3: TGTGCCAGCAGCCAACCGGGACCGGGGTTTAGTCAGCCCCAGCATTTT. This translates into CASSQPGPGFSQPQHF.

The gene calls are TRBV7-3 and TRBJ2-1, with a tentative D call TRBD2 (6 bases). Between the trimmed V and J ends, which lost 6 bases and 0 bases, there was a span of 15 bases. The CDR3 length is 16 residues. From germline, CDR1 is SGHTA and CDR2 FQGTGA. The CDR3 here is CASSSSGLSSYNEQFF. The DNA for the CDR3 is TGTGCCAGCAGTTCCAGCGGGCTGAGCTCCTACAATGAGCAGTTCTTC.

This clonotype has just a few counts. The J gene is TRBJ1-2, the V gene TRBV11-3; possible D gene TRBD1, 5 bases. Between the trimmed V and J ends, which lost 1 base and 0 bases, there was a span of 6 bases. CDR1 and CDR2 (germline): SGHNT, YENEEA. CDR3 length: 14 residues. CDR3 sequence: CASSLVTANYGYTF. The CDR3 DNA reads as TGTGCCAGCAGCTTAGTGACAGCTAACTATGGCTACACCTTC.

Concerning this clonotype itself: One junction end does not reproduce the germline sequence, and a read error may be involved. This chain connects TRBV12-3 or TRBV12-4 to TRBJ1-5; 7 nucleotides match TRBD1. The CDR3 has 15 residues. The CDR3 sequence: CAGSSRGDSNQPQHF. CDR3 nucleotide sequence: TGTGCCGGCAGCTCCAGGGGGGATAGCAATCAGCCCCAGCATTTT.

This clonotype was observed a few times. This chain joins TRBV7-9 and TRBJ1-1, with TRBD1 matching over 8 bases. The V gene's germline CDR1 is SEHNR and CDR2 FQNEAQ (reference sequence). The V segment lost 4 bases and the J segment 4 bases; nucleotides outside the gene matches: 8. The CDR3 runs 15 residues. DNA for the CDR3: TGTGCCAGCAGCTCGGACAGGGTTACCGTCACTGAAGCTTTCTTT. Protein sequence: CASSSDRVTVTEAFF.

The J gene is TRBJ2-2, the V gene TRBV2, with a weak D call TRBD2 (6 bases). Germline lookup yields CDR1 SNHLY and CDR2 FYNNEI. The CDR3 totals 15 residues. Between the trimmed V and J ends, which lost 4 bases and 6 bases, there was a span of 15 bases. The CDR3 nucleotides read TGTGCCAGCAGTGGACGGGACTCGCCAGCCGGGGAGCTGTTTTTT. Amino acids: CASSGRDSPAGELFF.

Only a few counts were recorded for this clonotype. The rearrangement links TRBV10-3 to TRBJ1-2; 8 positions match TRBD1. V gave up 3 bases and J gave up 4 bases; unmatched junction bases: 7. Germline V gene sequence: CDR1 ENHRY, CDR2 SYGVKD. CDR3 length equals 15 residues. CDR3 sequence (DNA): TGTGCCATCAGTGACCCCGACAGGGGAGGCTATGGCTACACCTTC. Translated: CAISDPDRGGYGYTF.

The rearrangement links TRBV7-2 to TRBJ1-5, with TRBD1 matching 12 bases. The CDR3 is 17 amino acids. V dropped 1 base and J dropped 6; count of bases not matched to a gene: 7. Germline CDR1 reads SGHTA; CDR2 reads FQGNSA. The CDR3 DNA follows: TGTGCCAGCAGCTTAGGGTTGGGACAGGGGGCTCGTCAGCCCCAGCATTTT. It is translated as CASSLGLGQGARQPQHF.

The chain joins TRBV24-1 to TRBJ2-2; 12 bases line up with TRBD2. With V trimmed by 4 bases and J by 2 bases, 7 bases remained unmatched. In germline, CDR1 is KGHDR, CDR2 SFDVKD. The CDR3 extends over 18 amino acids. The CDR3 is CATSDPTSGGLNTGELFF. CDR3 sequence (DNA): TGTGCCACCAGTGACCCGACTAGCGGGGGCCTTAACACCGGGGAGCTGTTTTTT.

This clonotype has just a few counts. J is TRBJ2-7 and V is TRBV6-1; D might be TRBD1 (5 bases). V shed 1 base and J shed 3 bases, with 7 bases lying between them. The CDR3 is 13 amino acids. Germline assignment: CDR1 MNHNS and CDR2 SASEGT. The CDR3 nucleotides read TGTGCCAGCAGTGAAGGGGGCAGCTACGAGCAGTACGTC. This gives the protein CASSEGGSYEQYV.